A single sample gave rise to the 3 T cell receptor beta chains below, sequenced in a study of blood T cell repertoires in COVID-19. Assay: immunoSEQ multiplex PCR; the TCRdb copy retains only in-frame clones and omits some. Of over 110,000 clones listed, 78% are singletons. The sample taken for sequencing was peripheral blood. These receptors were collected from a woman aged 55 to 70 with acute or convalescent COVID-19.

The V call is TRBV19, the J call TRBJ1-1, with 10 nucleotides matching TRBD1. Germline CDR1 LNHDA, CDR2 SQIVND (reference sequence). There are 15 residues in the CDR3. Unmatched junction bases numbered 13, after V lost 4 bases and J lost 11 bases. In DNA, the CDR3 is TGTGCCAGTAGTAGCAACCGGGGACAGGGGAATTCGGCTTTCTTT. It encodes CASSSNRGQGNSAFF.

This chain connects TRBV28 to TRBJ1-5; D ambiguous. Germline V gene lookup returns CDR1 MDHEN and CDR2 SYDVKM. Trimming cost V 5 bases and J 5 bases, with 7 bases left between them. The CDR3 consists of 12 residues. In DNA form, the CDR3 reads TGTGCCAGCAGTCCGTTGTATCAGCCCCAGCATTTT. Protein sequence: CASSPLYQPQHF. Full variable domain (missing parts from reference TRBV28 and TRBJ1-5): DVKVTQSSRYLVKRTGEKVFLECVQDMDHENMFWYRQDPGLGLRLIYFSYDVKMKEKGDIPEGYSVSREKKERFSLILESASTNQTSMYLCASSPLYQPQHFGDGTRLSIL.

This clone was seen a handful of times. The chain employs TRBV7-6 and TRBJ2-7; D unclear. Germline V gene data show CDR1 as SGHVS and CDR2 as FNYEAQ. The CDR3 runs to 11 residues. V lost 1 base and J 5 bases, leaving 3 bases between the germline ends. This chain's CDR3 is CASSLGDEQYF. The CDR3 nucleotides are TGTGCCAGCAGCTTAGGAGACGAGCAGTACTTC. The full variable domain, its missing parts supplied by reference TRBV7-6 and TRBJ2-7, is GAGVSQSPRYKVTKRGQDVALRCDPISGHVSLYWYRQALGQGPEFLTYFNYEAQQDKSGLPNDRFSAERPEGSISTLTIQRTEQRDSAMYRCASSLGDEQYFGPGTRLTVT.